The present T cell receptor beta chain was sequenced within a study of shared T cell receptors in the human thymus. TCRdb's copy holds only in-frame clones and misses some; the assay was immunoSEQ multiplex PCR. The sample shows roughly 560,000 clones, more than 75% of them seen only once. The CDR3 is 17 residues long. Germline CDR1 is KGHSH and CDR2 is LQKENI. V lost 0 bases, J lost 0 bases, and 12 bases lay in between. These same records also appear under a second study, on human thymus T cells.

Material for sequencing was thymocytes. This chain uses TRBV18 with TRBJ2-1; weak D call: TRBD1 (7 bases). The source is a boy younger than two with a congenital heart defect. As DNA, the CDR3 is TGTGCCAGCTCACCACCGAGACAGGGACTCTCCTACAATGAGCAGTTCTTC. Protein: CASSPPRQGLSYNEQFF.